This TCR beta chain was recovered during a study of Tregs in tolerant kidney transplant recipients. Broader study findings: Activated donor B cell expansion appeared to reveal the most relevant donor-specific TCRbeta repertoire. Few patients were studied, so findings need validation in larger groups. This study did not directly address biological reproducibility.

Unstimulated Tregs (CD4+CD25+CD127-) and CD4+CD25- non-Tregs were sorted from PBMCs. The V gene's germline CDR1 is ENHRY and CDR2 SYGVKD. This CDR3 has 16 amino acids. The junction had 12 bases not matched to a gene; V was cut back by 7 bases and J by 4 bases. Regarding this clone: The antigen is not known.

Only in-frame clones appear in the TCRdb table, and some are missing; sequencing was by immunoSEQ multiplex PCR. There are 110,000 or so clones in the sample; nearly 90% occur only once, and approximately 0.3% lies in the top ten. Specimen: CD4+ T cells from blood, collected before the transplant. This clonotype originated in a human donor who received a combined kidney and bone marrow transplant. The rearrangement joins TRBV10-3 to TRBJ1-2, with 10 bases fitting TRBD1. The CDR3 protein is CAITSTGDRGIYGYTF. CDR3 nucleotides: TGTGCCATCACCTCGACCGGGGACAGGGGAATCTATGGCTACACCTTC.